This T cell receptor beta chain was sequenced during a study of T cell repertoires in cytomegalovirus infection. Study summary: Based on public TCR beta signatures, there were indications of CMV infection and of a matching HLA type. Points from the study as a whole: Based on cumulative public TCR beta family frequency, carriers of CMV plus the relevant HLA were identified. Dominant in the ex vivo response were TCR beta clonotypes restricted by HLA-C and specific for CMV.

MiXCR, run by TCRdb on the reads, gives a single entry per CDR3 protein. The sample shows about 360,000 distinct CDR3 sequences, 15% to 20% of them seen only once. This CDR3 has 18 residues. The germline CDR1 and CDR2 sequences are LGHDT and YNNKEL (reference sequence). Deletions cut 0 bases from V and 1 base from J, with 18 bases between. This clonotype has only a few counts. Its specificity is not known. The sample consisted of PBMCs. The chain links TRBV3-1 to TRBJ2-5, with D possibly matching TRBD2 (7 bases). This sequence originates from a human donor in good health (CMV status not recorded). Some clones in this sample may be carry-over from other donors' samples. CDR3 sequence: CASSQDPWGGPTQETQYF. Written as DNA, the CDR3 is TGTGCCAGCAGCCAAGACCCCTGGGGGGGGCCCACCCAAGAGACCCAGTACTTC.